Here is one TCR beta chain with its context. Antigen: not known. This entry comes from a study of shared clonotypes between healthy human individuals. V was clipped by 2 bases and J by 10 bases, with 9 bases between them. This CDR3 contains 12 residues. Per the germline V gene, CDR1 is SEHNR and CDR2 is FQNEAQ (reference sequence). General study results and limits: Unshared clonotypes carried lower generation probabilities than those common to all four donors.

Naive CD8 isolation took CD45RO-negative cells positively selected for CCR7 and excluded terminally differentiated effector memory CD45RA+ cells. The table came from immunoSEQ multiplex PCR; TCRdb's copy has only in-frame clones and leaves some out. The sample lists some 2,000,000 clones, about 94% occurring once. The sample comprised naive CD8+ T cells sorted from blood. This TCR came from a young man in good health. This chain connects TRBV7-9 to TRBJ2-1, with D maybe TRBD1 (5 bases). CDR3 nucleotide sequence: TGTGCCAGCAGCTTAATCAGGGCCGAGCAGTTCTTC. The encoded protein is CASSLIRAEQFF.